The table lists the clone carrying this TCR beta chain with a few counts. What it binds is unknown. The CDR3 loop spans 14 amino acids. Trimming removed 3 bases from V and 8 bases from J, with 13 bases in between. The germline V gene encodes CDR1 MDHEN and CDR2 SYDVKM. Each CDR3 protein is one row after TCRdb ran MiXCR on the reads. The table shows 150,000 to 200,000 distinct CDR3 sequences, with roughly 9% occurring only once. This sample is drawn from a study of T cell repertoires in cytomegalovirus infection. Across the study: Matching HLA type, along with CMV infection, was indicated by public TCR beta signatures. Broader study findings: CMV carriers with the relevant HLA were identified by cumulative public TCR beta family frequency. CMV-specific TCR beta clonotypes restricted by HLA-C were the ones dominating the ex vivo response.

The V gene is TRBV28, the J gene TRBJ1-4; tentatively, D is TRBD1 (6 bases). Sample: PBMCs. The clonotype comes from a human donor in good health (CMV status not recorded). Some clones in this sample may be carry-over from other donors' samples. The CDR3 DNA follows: TGTGCCAGCAGTTTGGCCAGGGGAGGGGAAAAACTGTTTTTT. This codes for CASSLARGGEKLFF.